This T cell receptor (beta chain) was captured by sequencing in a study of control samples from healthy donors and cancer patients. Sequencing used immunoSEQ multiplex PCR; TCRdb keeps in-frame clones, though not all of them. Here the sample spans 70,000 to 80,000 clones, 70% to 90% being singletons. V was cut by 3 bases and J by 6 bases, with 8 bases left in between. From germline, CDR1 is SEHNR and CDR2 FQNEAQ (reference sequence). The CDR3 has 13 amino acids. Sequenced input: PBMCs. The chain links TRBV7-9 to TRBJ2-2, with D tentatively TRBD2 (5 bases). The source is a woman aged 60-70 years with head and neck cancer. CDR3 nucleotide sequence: TGTGCCAGCAGCTTCGGGGTTGCCGGGGAGCTGTTTTTT. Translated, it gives CASSFGVAGELFF.